The clone carrying this TCR beta chain showed up just a few times. Antigen specificity is unknown. These data are taken from a study of post-analysis software for immune sequencing data. Presence of unique molecular identifiers characterized the TCR beta cDNA libraries. TCRdb reprocessed the PCR reads with MiXCR, giving one entry per CDR3 protein. The sample holds roughly 580,000 distinct CDR3 sequences, about 40% seen once. V lost 3 bases to trimming and J lost 6 bases, with 12 bases between them. The CDR3 loop spans 14 amino acids. Germline CDR1 is SGHTA and CDR2 is FQGNSA. Study-wide results and limits: Relative to controls, patients had roughly five TRBV segments at higher frequency, with TRBV5-6, TRBV5-1 and TRBV20-1 among these.

This TCR came from a girl between 10 and 17 years old with multiple sclerosis. Sequencing was done on a sample of blood. The chain is built from TRBV7-2 and TRBJ1-5, with a tentative D call TRBD1 (5 bases). CDR3 nucleotides: TGTGCCAGCAGCTTTACAGGTCGCGGTCAGCCCCAGCATTTT. It yields the protein CASSFTGRGQPQHF.